Within the sample, the clone carrying this T cell receptor (beta chain) is medium-sized. This specimen belongs to a study of tumor-infiltrating lymphocytes in oesophageal squamous cell carcinoma. The germline V and J ends were trimmed by 0 bases and 0 bases, with 9 bases remaining between them. The CDR3 has 17 residues. Per germline, CDR1 MNHNY and CDR2 SVGAGI (reference sequence). TCRdb processed the PCR reads anew with MiXCR; each CDR3 protein has one entry. Among 15,000 to 20,000 distinct CDR3 sequences, more than 40% were seen once, and the ten largest hold roughly 10%. The chain uses TRBV6-6 and TRBJ2-6; D ambiguous. The TCR was taken from a male donor with esophageal squamous cell carcinoma. Material: normal esophageal tissue next to the tumor. The CDR3 DNA reads as TGTGCCAGCAGTTACTCGATTTCCAACTCTGGGGCCAACGTCCTGACTTTC. This sequence encodes CASSYSISNSGANVLTF.